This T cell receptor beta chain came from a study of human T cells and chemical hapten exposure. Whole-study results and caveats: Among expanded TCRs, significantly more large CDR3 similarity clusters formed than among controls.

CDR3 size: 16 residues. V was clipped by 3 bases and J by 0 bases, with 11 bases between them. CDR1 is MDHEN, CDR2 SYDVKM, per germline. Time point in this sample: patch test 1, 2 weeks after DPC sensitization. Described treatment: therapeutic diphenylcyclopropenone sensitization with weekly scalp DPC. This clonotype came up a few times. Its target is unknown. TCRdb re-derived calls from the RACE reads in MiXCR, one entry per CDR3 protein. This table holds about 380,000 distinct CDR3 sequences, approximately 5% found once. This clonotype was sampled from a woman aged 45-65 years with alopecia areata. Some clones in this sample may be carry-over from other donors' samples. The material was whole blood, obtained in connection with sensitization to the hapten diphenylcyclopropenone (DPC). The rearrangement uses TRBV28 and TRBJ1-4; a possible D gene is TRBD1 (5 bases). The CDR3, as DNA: TGTGCCAGCAGTTTCTGGGGCAGTGCAACTAATGAAAAACTGTTTTTT. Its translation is CASSFWGSATNEKLFF.